The rows below give T cell receptor beta chains drawn from one sample of a study of shared clonotypes between healthy human individuals. Produced via immunoSEQ multiplex PCR; TCRdb's table is partial and in-frame only. Of 2 million to 3 million clones in the sample, 80% to 95% are singletons; the top ten hold approximately 0.36%. Sequenced input: naive CD4+ T cells from PBMCs. The receptors here all came from a man aged 18 to 35 in good health. Some clones in this sample may be carry-over from other donors' samples. Both conserved end residues are part of each CDR3. D genes are given only for firm matches. Clone size is shown for a subset of rows, as once, few, many or a class of expanded clone.

D	V	size	J	DNA	CDR3
TRBD2	TRBV7-9	.	TRBJ2-3	TGTGCCAGCAGCTTAGTTAGCGGGAGGCGCACAGATACGCAGTATTTT	CASSLVSGRRTDTQYF
TRBD1	TRBV7-2	.	TRBJ2-4	TGTGCCAGCAGCAACAGGGGAGCCCTAGCCAAAAACATTCAGTACTTC	CASSNRGALAKNIQYF
.	TRBV7-6	.	TRBJ1-1	TGTGCCAGCAGCCCCGACAGGCGGGGCACTGAAGCTTTCTTT	CASSPDRRGTEAFF
.	TRBV2	.	TRBJ2-1	TGTGCCAGCCTTTGGATGTCCTACAATGAGCAGTTCTTC	CASLWMSYNEQFF
.	TRBV5-4	.	TRBJ1-3	TGTGCCAGCAGCTTGAAGGTTGGAAACACCATATATTTT	CASSLKVGNTIYF
.	TRBV18	.	TRBJ2-3	TGTGCCAGCTCACCTAGCGGTACGCAGTATTTT	CASSPSGTQYF
.	TRBV15	.	TRBJ1-5	TGTGCCACCAGCAGAGATCCCCCTCATCTGGGACGGCTAGGGCCCCAGCATTTT	CATSRDPPHLGRLGPQHF
.	TRBV27	.	TRBJ2-7	TGTGCCAGCAGTTTAACCCCCTTTGGCAGCTCCTACGAGCAGTACTTC	CASSLTPFGSSYEQYF
.	TRBV4-3	.	TRBJ1-2	TGCGCCAGCAGCCAAGGAGGGTATGGTAACTATGGCTACACCTTC	CASSQGGYGNYGYTF
TRBD1	TRBV18	.	TRBJ1-1	TGTGCCAGCTCACCGAATACAGGGGACACTGAAGCTTTCTTT	CASSPNTGDTEAFF
TRBD1	TRBV5-4	.	TRBJ2-5	TGTGCCAGCAGCTCCGGACAGGGGGTTGGAAGGGAGACCCAGTACTTC	CASSSGQGVGRETQYF
.	TRBV6-6	.	TRBJ1-2	TGTGCCAGCAGGAAGACAAGATCGGACTATGGCTACACCTTC	CASRKTRSDYGYTF
.	TRBV19	.	TRBJ2-6	TGTGCCACTAAACCCTCGCGCGGAGCCGACGTCCTGACTTTC	CATKPSRGADVLTF
.	TRBV5-1	.	TRBJ1-2	TGCGCCAGCAGTATGGCAGGGGCAGATTATGGCTACACCTTC	CASSMAGADYGYTF
.	TRBV10-3	.	TRBJ2-5	TGTGCCATCAGTGGACAGTATCAAGAGACCCAGTACTTC	CAISGQYQETQYF
.	TRBV20-1	once	TRBJ2-1	TGCAGTGTCAGGGAGGATGAGCAGTTCTTC	CSVREDEQFF
.	TRBV18	once	TRBJ2-2	TGTGCCAGCTCACCACGGATACAGACATGGGCCAATAATAACACCGGGGAGCTGTTTTTT	CASSPRIQTWANNNTGELFF
TRBD2	TRBV7-2	.	TRBJ2-3	TGTGCCAGCAGCTTTCCGGCGGGAGTCGCAGATACGCAGTATTTT	CASSFPAGVADTQYF
.	TRBV5-1	.	TRBJ2-7	TGCGCCAGCAGTGTGTTGGGGTTGGACGAGCAGTACTTC	CASSVLGLDEQYF
.	TRBV6-5	.	TRBJ1-1	TGTGCCAGCAGTCGAAATACAGGGATCGGCACTGAAGCTTTCTTT	CASSRNTGIGTEAFF